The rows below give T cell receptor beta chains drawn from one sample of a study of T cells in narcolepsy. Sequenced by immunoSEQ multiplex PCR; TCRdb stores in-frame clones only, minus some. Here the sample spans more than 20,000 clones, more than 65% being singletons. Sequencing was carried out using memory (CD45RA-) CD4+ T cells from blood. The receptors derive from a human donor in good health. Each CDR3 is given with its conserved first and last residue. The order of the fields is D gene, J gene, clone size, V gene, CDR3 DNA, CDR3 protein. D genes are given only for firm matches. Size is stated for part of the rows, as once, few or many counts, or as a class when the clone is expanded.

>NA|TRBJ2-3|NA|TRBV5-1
TGCGCCAGCAGCTTCCGGGAAACGGCAGATACGCAGTATTTT
CASSFRETADTQYF
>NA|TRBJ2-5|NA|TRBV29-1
TGCAGCGTTGCCCAAGAGACCCAGTACTTC
CSVAQETQYF
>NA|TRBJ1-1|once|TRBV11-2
TGTGCCAGCAGCTCCGCCGGGGTGAACACTGAAGCTTTCTTT
CASSSAGVNTEAFF
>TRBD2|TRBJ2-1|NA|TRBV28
TGTGCCAGCAGTCCAAGGGACTACGGTGAGCAGTTCTTC
CASSPRDYGEQFF
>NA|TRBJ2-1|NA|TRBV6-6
TGTGCCAGCAGCCCCGACCTTCGAGCGGGCAATGAGCAGTTCTTC
CASSPDLRAGNEQFF
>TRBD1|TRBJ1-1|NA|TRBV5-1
TGCGCCAGCAGCTTGGACGACCGGGACAGGGCTGCTTTCTTT
CASSLDDRDRAAFF
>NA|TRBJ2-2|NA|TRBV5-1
TGCGCCAGCAGCTTGGCGGGTGTGACCGGGGAGCTGTTTTTT
CASSLAGVTGELFF
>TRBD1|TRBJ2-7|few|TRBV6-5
TGTGCCAGCATGAAGGGACAGGGCGCCTACGAGCAGTACTTC
CASMKGQGAYEQYF
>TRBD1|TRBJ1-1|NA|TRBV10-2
TGCGCCAGCAGACTCGACAGGGACACTGAAGCTTTCTTT
CASRLDRDTEAFF
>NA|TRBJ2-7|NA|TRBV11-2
TGTGCCAGCAGCCCCTACGGCACCTTGTTTCGGCACGAGCAGTACTTC
CASSPYGTLFRHEQYF
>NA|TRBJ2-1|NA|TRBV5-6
TGTGCCAGCAGCTTGGGGGACTTAGGTGCGTATGAGCAGTTCTTC
CASSLGDLGAYEQFF
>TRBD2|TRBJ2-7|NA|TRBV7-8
TGTGCCAGCAGCTTAGCCAGCGGGGGGGCATTCGAGCAGTACTTC
CASSLASGGAFEQYF
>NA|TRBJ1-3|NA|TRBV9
TGTGCCAGCAGCACCCTAAACACCATATATTTT
CASSTLNTIYF
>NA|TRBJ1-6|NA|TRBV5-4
TGTGCCAGCAGCTTGCAAGGGGCCGAAAGGTCACCCCTCCACTTT
CASSLQGAERSPLHF
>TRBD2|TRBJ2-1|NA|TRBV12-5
TGTGCTAGTGGTTTGGGGATAGCGGGGCGGGGAGAGCAGTTCTTC
CASGLGIAGRGEQFF
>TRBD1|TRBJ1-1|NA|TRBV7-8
TGTGCCAGCAGCGGGACAGGGGTCACTGAAGCTTTCTTT
CASSGTGVTEAFF
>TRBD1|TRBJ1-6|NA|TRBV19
TGTGCCAGCCAGGTGACCGGGACAGGGTCCATGTCCGTCAATTCACCCCTCCACTTT
CASQVTGTGSMSVNSPLHF
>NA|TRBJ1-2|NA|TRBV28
TGTGCCAGCAGTACGGGGGAATATGGCTACACCTTC
CASSTGEYGYTF
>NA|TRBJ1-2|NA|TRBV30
TGTGCCTGGAGCTGGAACTATGGCTACACCTTC
CAWSWNYGYTF
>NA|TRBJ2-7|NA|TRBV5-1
TGCGCCAGCAGCTTGGCCGAGGGGCTCGAGCAGTACTTC
CASSLAEGLEQYF
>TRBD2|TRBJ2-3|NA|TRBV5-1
TGCGCCAGCAGCGTCCCGACTAGCGGGGGTACGCAGTATTTT
CASSVPTSGGTQYF
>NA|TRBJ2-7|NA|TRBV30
TGTGCCTGGAGCGGGACCCCGTCGGGCGAGCAGTACTTC
CAWSGTPSGEQYF
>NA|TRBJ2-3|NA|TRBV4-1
TGCGCCAGCAGCCAAGAGGGGTCTAGTCGGGCAGATACGCAGTATTTT
CASSQEGSSRADTQYF
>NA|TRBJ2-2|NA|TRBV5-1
TGCGCCAGCAGCTTGGTGGGGGCCGGGGAGCTGTTTTTT
CASSLVGAGELFF
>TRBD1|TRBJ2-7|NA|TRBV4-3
TGCGCCAGCAGCCAAGCCGGGACAGGGGGCTACGAGCAGTACTTC
CASSQAGTGGYEQYF
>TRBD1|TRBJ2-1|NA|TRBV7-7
TGTGCTAGCAGCCTACAGGGGGCGTACAATGAGCAGTTCTTC
CASSLQGAYNEQFF
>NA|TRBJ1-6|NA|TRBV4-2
TGTGCCAGCAGCCAAGAGCCGGGCCGTGGTTCACCCCTCCACTTT
CASSQEPGRGSPLHF
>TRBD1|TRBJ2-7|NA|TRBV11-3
TGTGCCAGCAGCTTCGGAACAGGGGGTGCGTACGAGCAGTACTTC
CASSFGTGGAYEQYF
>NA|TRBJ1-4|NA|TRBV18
TGTGCCAGCTCACCACGGGAGGGCTGGGGTGAAAAACTGTTTTTT
CASSPREGWGEKLFF
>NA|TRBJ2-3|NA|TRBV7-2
TGTGCCAGCAGCTTAGGACTAGACACAGATACGCAGTATTTT
CASSLGLDTDTQYF
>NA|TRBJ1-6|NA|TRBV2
TGTGCCAGCAGGACCCGCGGCAGCCTTAATAATTCACCCCTCCACTTT
CASRTRGSLNNSPLHF
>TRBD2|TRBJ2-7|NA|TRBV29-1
TGCAGCGTTGGGACTAGCGGGAGGGCATTGGCCTACGAGCAGTACTTC
CSVGTSGRALAYEQYF
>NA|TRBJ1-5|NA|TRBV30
TGTGCCTGGGGGGGAAACAATCAGCCCCAGCATTTT
CAWGGNNQPQHF
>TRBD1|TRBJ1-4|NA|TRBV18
TGTGCCAGCTCACCCCCGACAGGGGGTAATGAAAAACTGTTTTTT
CASSPPTGGNEKLFF
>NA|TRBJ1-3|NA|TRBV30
TGTGCCTGGTTTGGAAGTTTTGGAAACACCATATATTTT
CAWFGSFGNTIYF
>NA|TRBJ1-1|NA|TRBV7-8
TGTGCCAGCAGCTTAGAGGGTGGGATCACTGAAGCTTTCTTT
CASSLEGGITEAFF
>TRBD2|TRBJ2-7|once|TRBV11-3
TGTGCCAGCAGCCGCGGGGGGGGAAGGAACGAGCAGTACTTC
CASSRGGGRNEQYF
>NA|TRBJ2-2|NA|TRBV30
TGTGCCTGGAGTGCGGACGGACGCACCGGGGAGCTGTTTTTT
CAWSADGRTGELFF
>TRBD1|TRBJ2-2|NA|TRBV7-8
TGTGCCAGCAGCTCCTTAACAGGGGGGAACACCGGGGAGCTGTTTTTT
CASSSLTGGNTGELFF
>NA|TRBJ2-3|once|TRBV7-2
TGTGCCAGCAGCTGGGATTCTAGCACAGATACGCAGTATTTT
CASSWDSSTDTQYF
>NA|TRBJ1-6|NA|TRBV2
TGTGCCAGCAGCCCGGGGGTAGGGAATTCACCCCTCCACTTT
CASSPGVGNSPLHF
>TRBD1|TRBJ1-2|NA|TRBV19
TGTGCCAGTACGGTGACAGGGGGCGCCTATGGCTACACCTTC
CASTVTGGAYGYTF